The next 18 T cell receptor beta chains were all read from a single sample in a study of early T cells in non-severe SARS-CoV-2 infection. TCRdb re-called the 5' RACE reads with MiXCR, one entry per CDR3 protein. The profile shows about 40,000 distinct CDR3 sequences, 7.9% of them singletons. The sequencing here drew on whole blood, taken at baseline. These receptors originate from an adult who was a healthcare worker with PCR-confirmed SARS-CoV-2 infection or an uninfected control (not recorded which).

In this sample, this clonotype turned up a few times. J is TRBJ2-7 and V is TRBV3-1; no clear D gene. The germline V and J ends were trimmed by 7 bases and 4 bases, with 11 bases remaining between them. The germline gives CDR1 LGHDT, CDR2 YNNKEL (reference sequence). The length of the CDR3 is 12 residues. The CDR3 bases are TGTGCCAGCACCCCGGACGGGTACGAGCAGTACTTC. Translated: CASTPDGYEQYF.

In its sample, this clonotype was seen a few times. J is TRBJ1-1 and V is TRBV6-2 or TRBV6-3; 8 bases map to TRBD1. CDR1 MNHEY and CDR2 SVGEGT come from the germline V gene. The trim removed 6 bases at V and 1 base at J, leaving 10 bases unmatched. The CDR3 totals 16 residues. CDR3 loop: CASRDWDRIRNTEAFF. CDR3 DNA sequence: TGTGCCAGCAGGGATTGGGACAGGATACGGAACACTGAAGCTTTCTTT.

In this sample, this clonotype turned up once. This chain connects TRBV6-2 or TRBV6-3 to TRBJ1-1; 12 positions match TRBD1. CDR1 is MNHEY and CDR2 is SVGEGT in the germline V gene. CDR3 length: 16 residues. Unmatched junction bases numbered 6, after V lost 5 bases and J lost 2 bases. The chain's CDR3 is CASSPSGTGGNTEAFF. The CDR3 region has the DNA TGTGCCAGCAGTCCTTCCGGGACAGGGGGCAACACTGAAGCTTTCTTT.

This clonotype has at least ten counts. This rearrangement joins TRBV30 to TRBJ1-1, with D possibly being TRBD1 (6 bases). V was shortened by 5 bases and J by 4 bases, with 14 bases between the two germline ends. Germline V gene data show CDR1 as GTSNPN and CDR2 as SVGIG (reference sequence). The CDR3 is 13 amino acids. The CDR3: CAWFPGEGTEAFF. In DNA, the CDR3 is TGTGCCTGGTTCCCAGGGGAAGGCACTGAAGCTTTCTTT.

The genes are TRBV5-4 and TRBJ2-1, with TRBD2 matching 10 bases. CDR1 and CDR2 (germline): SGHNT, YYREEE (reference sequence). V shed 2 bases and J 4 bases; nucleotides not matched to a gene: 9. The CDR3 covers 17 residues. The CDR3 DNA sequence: TGTGCCAGCAGCTTAGGCCGAGCGGGGGGGCTATACAATGAGCAGTTCTTC. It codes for CASSLGRAGGLYNEQFF.

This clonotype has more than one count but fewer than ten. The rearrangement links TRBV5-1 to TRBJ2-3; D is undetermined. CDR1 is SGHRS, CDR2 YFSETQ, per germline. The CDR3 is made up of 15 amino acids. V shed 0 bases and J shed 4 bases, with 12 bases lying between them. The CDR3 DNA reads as TGCGCCAGCAGCTTGGCCGGTGTAAACCCAGATACGCAGTATTTT. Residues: CASSLAGVNPDTQYF.

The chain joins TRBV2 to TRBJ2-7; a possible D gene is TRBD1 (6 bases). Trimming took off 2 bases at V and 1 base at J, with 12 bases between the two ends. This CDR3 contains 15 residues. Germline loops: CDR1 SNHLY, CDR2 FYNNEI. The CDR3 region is CASSESGDRSYEQYF. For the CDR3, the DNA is TGTGCCAGCAGTGAATCAGGGGATAGGTCCTACGAGCAGTACTTC.

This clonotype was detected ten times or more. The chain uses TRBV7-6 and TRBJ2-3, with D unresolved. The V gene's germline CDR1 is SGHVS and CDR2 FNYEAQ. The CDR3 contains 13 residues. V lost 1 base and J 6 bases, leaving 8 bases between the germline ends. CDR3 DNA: TGTGCCAGCAGCTTAGTAAGACACGATACGCAGTATTTT. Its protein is CASSLVRHDTQYF.

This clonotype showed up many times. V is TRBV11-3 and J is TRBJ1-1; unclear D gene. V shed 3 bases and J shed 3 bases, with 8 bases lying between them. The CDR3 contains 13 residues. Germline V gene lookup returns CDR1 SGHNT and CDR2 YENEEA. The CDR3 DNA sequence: TGTGCCAGCAGCTTTGGGTTGGACACTGAAGCTTTCTTT. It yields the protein CASSFGLDTEAFF.

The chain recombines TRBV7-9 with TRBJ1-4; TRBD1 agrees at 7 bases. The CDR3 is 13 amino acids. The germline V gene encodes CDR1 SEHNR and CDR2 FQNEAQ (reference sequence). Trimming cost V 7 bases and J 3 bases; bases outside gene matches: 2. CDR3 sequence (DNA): TGTGCCAGCATTGGGACAGCTAATGAAAAACTGTTTTTT. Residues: CASIGTANEKLFF.

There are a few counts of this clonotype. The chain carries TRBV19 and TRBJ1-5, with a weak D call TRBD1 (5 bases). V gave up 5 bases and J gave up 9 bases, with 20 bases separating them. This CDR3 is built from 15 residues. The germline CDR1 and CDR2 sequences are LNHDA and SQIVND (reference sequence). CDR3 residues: CASSLTPDGARPQHF. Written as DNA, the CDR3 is TGTGCCAGTAGTCTCACCCCGGACGGGGCTCGGCCCCAGCATTTT.

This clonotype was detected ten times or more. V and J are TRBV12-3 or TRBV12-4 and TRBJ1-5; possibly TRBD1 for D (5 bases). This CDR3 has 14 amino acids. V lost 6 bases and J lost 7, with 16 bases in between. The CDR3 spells CASSPPDTLQPQHF. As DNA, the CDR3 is TGTGCCAGCAGCCCCCCGGACACCCTCCAGCCCCAGCATTTT.

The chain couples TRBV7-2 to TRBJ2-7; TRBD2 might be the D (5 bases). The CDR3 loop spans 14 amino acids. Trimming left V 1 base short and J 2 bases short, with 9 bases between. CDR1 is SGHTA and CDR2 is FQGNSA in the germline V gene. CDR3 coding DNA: TGTGCCAGCAGCTTAGATACGGGGACCTACGAGCAGTACTTC. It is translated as CASSLDTGTYEQYF.

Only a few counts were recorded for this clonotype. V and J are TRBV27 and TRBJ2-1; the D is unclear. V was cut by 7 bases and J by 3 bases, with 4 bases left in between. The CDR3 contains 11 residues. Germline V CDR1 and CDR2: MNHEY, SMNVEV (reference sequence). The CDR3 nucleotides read TGTGCCAGCAACAGCTACAATGAGCAGTTCTTC. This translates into CASNSYNEQFF.

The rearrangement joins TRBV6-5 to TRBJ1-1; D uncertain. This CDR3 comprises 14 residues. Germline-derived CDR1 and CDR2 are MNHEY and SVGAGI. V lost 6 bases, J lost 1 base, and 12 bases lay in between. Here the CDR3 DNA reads TGTGCCAGCAGATACAACTCTCGGAACACTGAAGCTTTCTTT. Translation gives CASRYNSRNTEAFF.

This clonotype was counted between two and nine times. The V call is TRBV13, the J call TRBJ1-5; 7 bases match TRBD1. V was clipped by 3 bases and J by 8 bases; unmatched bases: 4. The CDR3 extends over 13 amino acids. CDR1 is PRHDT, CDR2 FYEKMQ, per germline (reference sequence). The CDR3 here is CASSFDREKPQHF. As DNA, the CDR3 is TGTGCCAGCAGCTTTGACAGGGAGAAGCCCCAGCATTTT.

The CDR3 sequence is CASSPRNTEAFF. CDR3 nucleotides: TGTGCCAGCAGCCCCCGGAACACTGAAGCTTTCTTT. This chain joins TRBV7-9 and TRBJ1-1; no definite D call. The CDR3 contains 12 residues. The germline gives CDR1 SEHNR, CDR2 FQNEAQ (reference sequence). V was trimmed by 5 bases and J by 1 base, leaving 5 bases between them. Complete variable domain (other parts from reference TRBV7-9 and TRBJ1-1): DTGVSQNPRHKITKRGQNVTFRCDPISEHNRLYWYRQTLGQGPEFLTYFQNEAQLEKSRLLSDRFSAERPKGSFSTLEIQRTEQGDSAMYLCASSPRNTEAFFGQGTRLTVV.

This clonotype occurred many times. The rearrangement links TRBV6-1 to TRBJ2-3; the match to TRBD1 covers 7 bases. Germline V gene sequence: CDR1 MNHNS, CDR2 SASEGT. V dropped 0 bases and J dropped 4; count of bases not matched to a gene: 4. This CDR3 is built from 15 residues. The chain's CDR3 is CASSEALQGADTQYF. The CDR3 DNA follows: TGTGCCAGCAGTGAAGCGCTTCAGGGGGCAGATACGCAGTATTTT.